Below, 13 T cell receptor beta chains from the same sample are listed, as sequenced in a study of graft-versus-host responses after intestinal transplantation. Antigens of these TCRs are unknown. Measured with immunoSEQ multiplex PCR; TCRdb has only the in-frame clones, and not every one. Here the sample spans fewer than 90,000 clones, approximately 94% being singletons. Sequenced material: unstimulated CD4+ T cells sorted from spleen or lymph node cells, taken before transplant. Every receptor here comes from a human donor who was the organ donor for an intestinal transplant.

The chain combines TRBV19 with TRBJ1-2; D ambiguous. CDR3 length equals 14 residues. V lost 3 bases and J 2 bases, leaving 10 bases between the germline ends. Germline V gene sequence: CDR1 LNHDA, CDR2 SQIVND (reference sequence). Here the CDR3 DNA reads TGTGCCAGTAGTATTACGGCGAGAAACTATGGCTACACCTTC. Its translation: CASSITARNYGYTF.

The chain joins TRBV11-3 to TRBJ2-1, with TRBD2 matching over 13 bases. The germline V gene encodes CDR1 SGHNT and CDR2 YENEEA. V trimming: 4 bases; J trimming: 9 bases; junction bases outside the gene matches: 15. The CDR3 length is 18 residues. CDR3 coding DNA: TGTGCCAGCAGCTCTGGACTAGCGGGGGAACTATGGATCGGTGAGCAGTTCTTC. Encoded protein: CASSSGLAGELWIGEQFF.

The chain joins TRBV5-6 to TRBJ2-7; D unresolved. The ends were cut back, 3 bases at V and 9 bases at J, with 10 bases in the middle. Germline-derived CDR1 and CDR2 are SGHDT and YYEEEE. This CDR3 comprises 11 residues. For the CDR3, the DNA is TGTGCCAGCAGCTCTTCGGCGAGGCAGTACTTC. Translating gives CASSSSARQYF.

V usage is TRBV11-2 and J usage is TRBJ2-3; unclear D gene. V was trimmed by 1 base and J by 2 bases, leaving 7 bases between them. This CDR3 contains 14 residues. Germline V gene sequence: CDR1 SGHAT, CDR2 FQNNGV. The CDR3 reads CASSLVGPTDTQYF. As DNA, the CDR3 is TGTGCCAGCAGCTTAGTCGGTCCCACAGATACGCAGTATTTT.

The CDR3 is CAISDFGRAGGRTYNEQFF. In DNA, the CDR3 is TGTGCCATCAGTGACTTTGGGAGGGCGGGGGGTCGAACCTACAATGAGCAGTTCTTC. V and J are TRBV10-3 and TRBJ2-1; 8 bases map to TRBD2. The CDR3 is made up of 19 amino acids. Losses at the gene ends were 3 bases for V and 2 bases for J; bases not matched to a gene: 15. CDR1 and CDR2 from the germline V gene are ENHRY and SYGVKD.

The rearrangement joins TRBV9 to TRBJ2-7; 10 nucleotides align to TRBD1. The ends lost 4 bases at V and 1 base at J; junction bases unmatched: 5. This CDR3 region has 15 residues. Germline V gives CDR1 SGDLS, CDR2 YYNGEE. The CDR3 loop reads CASSLGQGGSYEQYF. CDR3 sequence (DNA): TGTGCCAGCAGCCTCGGACAGGGGGGTTCCTACGAGCAGTACTTC.

The V and J genes are TRBV11-2 and TRBJ1-1; TRBD1 agrees at 10 bases. The ends lost 4 bases at V and 5 bases at J; junction bases unmatched: 4. The CDR3 length is 14 residues. Per germline, CDR1 SGHAT and CDR2 FQNNGV. The CDR3 loop is CASSYDRGRTEAFF. CDR3 DNA: TGTGCCAGCAGCTACGACAGGGGGCGGACTGAAGCTTTCTTT.

The chain uses TRBV5-1 and TRBJ2-1; 10 positions agree with TRBD1. The CDR3 sequence is 15 residues long. The germline gives CDR1 SGHRS, CDR2 YFSETQ. With V trimmed by 4 bases and J by 7 bases, 8 bases remained unmatched. In DNA form, the CDR3 reads TGCGCCAGCAGCCGGAGACAGGGGGCGATTAATGAGCAGTTCTTC. Protein: CASSRRQGAINEQFF. Full variable domain (missing parts from reference TRBV5-1 and TRBJ2-1): KAGVTQTPRYLIKTRGQQVTLSCSPISGHRSVSWYQQTPGQGLQFLFEYFSETQRNKGNFPGRFSGRQFSNSRSEMNVSTLELGDSALYLCASSRRQGAINEQFFGPGTRLTVL.

This chain joins TRBV7-2 and TRBJ2-7; tentatively, D is TRBD2 (6 bases). Germline values: CDR1 SGHTA, CDR2 FQGNSA. The CDR3 is 14 amino acids. V was trimmed by 0 bases and J by 5 bases, leaving 11 bases between them. This CDR3 is CASSLAGGRHEQYF. CDR3 coding DNA: TGTGCCAGCAGCTTAGCGGGGGGACGGCACGAGCAGTACTTC.

The chain has TRBV21-1 and TRBJ2-1; the D call of TRBD1 is as the table states it, not checked on the DNA. TRBV21-1 is recorded as a pseudogene. The CDR3 loop spans 11 amino acids. This CDR3 reads CASSQVLEQFF. The CDR3 bases are TGTGCCAGCAGCCAGGTTCTTGAGCAGTTCTTC.

The V gene is TRBV19, the J gene TRBJ2-3; weak D call: TRBD1 (6 bases). This CDR3 has 17 residues. Germline CDR1 LNHDA, CDR2 SQIVND (reference sequence). Trimming removed 6 bases at V and 0 bases at J, with 19 bases between. DNA of the CDR3: TGTGCCAGTAGCCACCCCGGGCGGACAGCTAGCACAGATACGCAGTATTTT. It yields the protein CASSHPGRTASTDTQYF.

This clone was recorded only once. The V call is TRBV5-5, the J call TRBJ1-5; D is ambiguous. This CDR3 contains 16 residues. The germline V gene has CDR1 SGHKS and CDR2 YYEKEE (reference sequence). The V gene lost 1 base and the J gene lost 0 bases, with 11 bases spanning the gap. The CDR3 is CASSLRLSDSNQPQHF. The DNA of the CDR3 is TGTGCCAGCAGCTTGAGGTTGTCAGATAGCAATCAGCCCCAGCATTTT.

The chain is built from TRBV11-2 and TRBJ2-5; 7 nucleotides align to TRBD1. CDR1 and CDR2 from the germline V gene are SGHAT and FQNNGV. The CDR3 runs to 15 residues. V was clipped by 2 bases and J by 5 bases; unmatched bases: 8. The DNA of the CDR3 is TGTGCCAGCAGCTTAAGCACAGGGGCCAGGGAGACCCAGTACTTC. Its protein product is CASSLSTGARETQYF.